One sample yielded the 32 T cell receptor beta chains listed below, sequenced in a study of CD8 T cells in Susac syndrome. The RNA input was roughly 0.45 to 1 ug, and it was reverse transcribed with random hexamers. A single record per CDR3 protein comes from TCRdb applying MiXCR to the immunoSEQ multiplex PCR reads. The sample has approximately 210,000 distinct CDR3 sequences; 94% are singletons. Sample: CD4+ T cells from PBMCs. The receptor source for this set is a human donor with Susac syndrome.

This clonotype was seen a few times. The CDR3 coding sequence is TGTGCCAGCTCACCTGGGGTTTCCTACAATGAGCAGTTCTTC. It codes for CASSPGVSYNEQFF. The chain employs TRBV18 and TRBJ2-1; D gene ambiguous. V gave up 3 bases and J gave up 1 base, with 7 bases separating them. There are 14 residues in the CDR3. Germline loops: CDR1 KGHSH, CDR2 LQKENI.

The chain employs TRBV30 and TRBJ2-5; no definite D call. Trimming removed 3 bases at V and 4 bases at J, with 6 bases between. CDR1 and CDR2 (germline): GTSNPN, SVGIG (reference sequence). CDR3 size: 11 residues. CDR3 amino acids: CAWSLGETQYF. The CDR3 DNA follows: TGTGCCTGGAGCCTGGGAGAGACCCAGTACTTC.

The J gene is TRBJ1-2, the V gene TRBV12-3 or TRBV12-4; 7 bases are shared with TRBD1. After removal of 5 bases from V and 4 bases from J, the junction contained 4 bases not matched to a gene. The CDR3 covers 13 residues. The CDR3 DNA reads TGTGCCAGCAGTACCACAGGGGTCTATGGCTACACCTTC. It specifies CASSTTGVYGYTF.

This clonotype was detected only once. The chain is built from TRBV2 and TRBJ1-6; D unresolved. CDR3 length equals 15 residues. Germline CDR1 is SNHLY and CDR2 is FYNNEI. Between the trimmed V and J ends, which lost 1 base and 7 bases, there was a span of 11 bases. CDR3 in DNA: TGTGCCAGCAGTGAAGTCGGGTCAATCAATTCACCCCTCCACTTT. This translates into CASSEVGSINSPLHF.

The genes are TRBV20-1 and TRBJ2-3; 10 nucleotides line up with TRBD2. The CDR3 consists of 16 residues. Germline CDR1 reads DFQATT; CDR2 reads SNEGSKA (reference sequence). The V and J ends lost 6 bases and 8 bases, in that order; junction bases with no gene match: 17. Here the CDR3 reads CSAKPRERGGRGTQYF. The DNA for the CDR3 is TGCAGTGCCAAGCCGAGGGAGCGGGGGGGCCGGGGTACGCAGTATTTT.

The chain joins TRBV7-9 to TRBJ2-7; tentatively, D is TRBD1 (7 bases). The CDR3 runs to 12 residues. CDR1 SEHNR and CDR2 FQNEAQ come from the germline V gene (reference sequence). V was shortened by 11 bases and J by 3 bases, with 14 bases between the two germline ends. CDR3 protein: CAEEGAGYEQYF. The CDR3, as DNA: TGTGCCGAGGAGGGGGCCGGCTACGAGCAGTACTTC.

The CDR3 reads CASSQDPGASYEQYF. CDR3 nucleotides: TGTGCCAGCAGCCAAGATCCGGGGGCCTCCTACGAGCAGTACTTC. The V gene is TRBV3-1, the J gene TRBJ2-7; D is tentatively TRBD1 or TRBD2 (6 bases each). Germline V CDR1 and CDR2: LGHDT, YNNKEL (reference sequence). The CDR3 covers 15 residues. V was shortened by 0 bases and J by 0 bases, with 9 bases between the two germline ends.

The chain couples TRBV6-2 or TRBV6-3 to TRBJ1-5, with 7 bases aligning to TRBD1. The V gene's germline CDR1 is MNHEY and CDR2 SVGEGT. CDR3 length: 16 residues. Losses at the gene ends were 5 bases for V and 2 bases for J; bases not matched to a gene: 9. The CDR3 DNA reads as TGTGCCAGCAGTCCTGAAGGACAGGCGGGCAATCAGCCCCAGCATTTT. This translates into CASSPEGQAGNQPQHF.

The chain combines TRBV5-6 with TRBJ1-2, with unresolved D. Per germline, CDR1 SGHDT and CDR2 YYEEEE. V was shortened by 2 bases and J by 2 bases, with 10 bases between the two germline ends. The CDR3 consists of 14 residues. CDR3 nucleotide sequence: TGTGCCAGCAGCTTAACAGCCGTCAACTATGGCTACACCTTC. This encodes CASSLTAVNYGYTF.

This sequence joins TRBV9 and TRBJ2-1; 7 bases match TRBD1. The CDR3 length is 15 residues. The germline V gene encodes CDR1 SGDLS and CDR2 YYNGEE. J lost 8 bases, V lost 3 bases, and 11 bases had no gene match. CDR3 DNA sequence: TGTGCCAGCAGCGACCGGGACAGCCAAGACTATGAGCAGTTCTTC. Its translation is CASSDRDSQDYEQFF.

The V gene is TRBV7-2, the J gene TRBJ1-6, with TRBD1 matching over 9 bases. CDR1 is SGHTA and CDR2 is FQGNSA in the germline V gene. The CDR3 sequence is 15 residues long. Losses at the gene ends were 7 bases for V and 5 bases for J; bases not matched to a gene: 6. The CDR3 here is CASTQRDRDNSPLHF. The CDR3 bases are TGTGCCAGCACCCAACGGGACAGGGATAATTCACCCCTCCACTTT.

The CDR3 DNA sequence: TGTGCCAGCACGGCAGGGAGGAACACTGAAGCTTTCTTT. It translates to CASTAGRNTEAFF. The chain employs TRBV2 and TRBJ1-1, with a weak D call TRBD1 (5 bases). Trimming pared 7 bases from V and 1 base from J, leaving 10 bases between. The CDR3 is 13 amino acids. Germline CDR1 reads SNHLY; CDR2 reads FYNNEI.

The chain couples TRBV28 to TRBJ2-7; unclear D gene. CDR3 length: 12 amino acids. V shed 10 bases and J shed 6 bases, with 16 bases lying between them. The germline V gene encodes CDR1 MDHEN and CDR2 SYDVKM. DNA for the CDR3: TGTGCCACCTACTCCGCTGAGCGCGAGCAGTACTTC. Its protein product is CATYSAEREQYF.

The gene calls are TRBV30 and TRBJ1-2; D is perhaps TRBD1 (5 bases). The germline gives CDR1 GTSNPN, CDR2 SVGIG (reference sequence). This CDR3 comprises 13 residues. The germline V and J ends were trimmed by 4 bases and 8 bases, with 17 bases remaining between them. Here the CDR3 DNA reads TGTGCCTGGAACCCGGGGCCTTTTGGCGGCTACACCTTC. Its protein product is CAWNPGPFGGYTF.

This clonotype was observed a few times. The chain employs TRBV19 and TRBJ1-1, with D hard to call. Trimming took 4 bases from V and 1 from J, leaving 7 bases between them. CDR1 and CDR2 (germline): LNHDA, SQIVND (reference sequence). The CDR3 sequence is 13 residues long. CDR3: CASSTTQNTEAFF. CDR3 nucleotides: TGTGCCAGTAGTACGACGCAGAACACTGAAGCTTTCTTT.

CDR3 sequence (DNA): TGCGCCAGCAGCCAAATGGATGGGACAGATACGCAGTATTTT. Amino acids: CASSQMDGTDTQYF. This chain joins TRBV5-1 and TRBJ2-3; D remains unclear. Germline CDR1 and CDR2: SGHRS and YFSETQ. This CDR3 has 14 residues. The V end was cut by 4 bases, the J end by 3 bases, with 12 bases between.

This rearrangement joins TRBV6-6 to TRBJ2-3; unclear D gene. Germline assignment: CDR1 MNHNY and CDR2 SVGAGI (reference sequence). V lost 11 bases, J lost 5 bases, and 17 bases lay in between. The CDR3 is 13 residues long. DNA for the CDR3: TGTGCCGGGTCCGCCTCGGGCGTAGATACGCAGTATTTT. Its protein product is CAGSASGVDTQYF.

The rearrangement links TRBV24-1 to TRBJ1-1, with D possibly TRBD1 on 5 matching bases. Germline loops: CDR1 KGHDR, CDR2 SFDVKD. The V end lost 4 bases, the J end lost 10 bases, and 15 bases lay between the germline ends. The CDR3 spans 13 residues. The CDR3 DNA reads as TGTGCCACCAGTGACCGTGACAGTTTGGGAGCTTTCTTT. This translates into CATSDRDSLGAFF.

CDR3 in DNA: TGTGCCACCAGCATGATGCGTGGGAATGGCTACACCTTC. It encodes CATSMMRGNGYTF. V gene TRBV15 combines with J gene TRBJ1-2; D ambiguous. CDR1 and CDR2 (germline): LNHNV, YYDKDF (reference sequence). Trimming shortened V by 4 bases and J by 6 bases, and 12 bases separated the two germline ends. CDR3 length: 13 amino acids.

CDR3 DNA: TGCAGTGCTAGAGAGTCCGGGCCTAAACAAGAGACCCAGTACTTC. This codes for CSARESGPKQETQYF. V gene TRBV20-1 combines with J gene TRBJ2-5, with D unresolved. The V end was cut by 0 bases, the J end by 2 bases, with 13 bases between. This CDR3 is built from 15 residues. CDR1 is DFQATT, CDR2 SNEGSKA, per germline (reference sequence).

The chain employs TRBV30 and TRBJ1-6; 9 bases are shared with TRBD1. The CDR3 runs to 14 residues. Germline V gene data show CDR1 as GTSNPN and CDR2 as SVGIG (reference sequence). Trimming removed 5 bases from V and 10 bases from J; junction bases left unmatched: 9. The CDR3 coding sequence is TGTGCCTGGGAAGGGACAGGGCCCCAATCACCCCTCCACTTT. Amino acid sequence: CAWEGTGPQSPLHF.

The chain uses TRBV5-4 and TRBJ1-1, with TRBD1 matching 7 bases. Germline V gives CDR1 SGHNT, CDR2 YYREEE (reference sequence). CDR3 length: 15 residues. J was trimmed by 0 bases and V by 3 bases; bases with no gene match: 5. CDR3 DNA sequence: TGTGCCAGCAGCTCCCCGGGACAGATGAACACTGAAGCTTTCTTT. It is translated as CASSSPGQMNTEAFF.

The chain carries TRBV7-2 and TRBJ1-2; D gene unclear. Germline V gene data show CDR1 as SGHTA and CDR2 as FQGNSA. CDR3 length: 14 residues. V gave up 5 bases and J gave up 3 bases, with 13 bases separating them. CDR3 in amino acids: CASSLTIQDYGYTF. CDR3 nucleotides: TGTGCCAGCAGCCTCACGATACAAGACTATGGCTACACCTTC. The full variable domain, rest sourced from reference TRBV7-2 and TRBJ1-2, is GAGVSQSPSNKVTEKGKDVELRCDPISGHTALYWYRQSLGQGLEFLIYFQGNSAPDKSGLPSDRFSAERTGGSVSTLTIQRTQQEDSAVYLCASSLTIQDYGYTFGSGTRLTVV.

The chain is built from TRBV5-1 and TRBJ1-4; D gene uncertain. CDR3 length: 13 residues. The V and J ends lost 6 bases and 3 bases respectively, with 9 bases between them. Germline lookup yields CDR1 SGHRS and CDR2 YFSETQ. CDR3 region: CASTVVPNEKLFF. The CDR3 region has the DNA TGCGCCAGCACTGTGGTACCTAATGAAAAACTGTTTTTT. Full variable domain (missing parts from reference TRBV5-1 and TRBJ1-4): KAGVTQTPRYLIKTRGQQVTLSCSPISGHRSVSWYQQTPGQGLQFLFEYFSETQRNKGNFPGRFSGRQFSNSRSEMNVSTLELGDSALYLCASTVVPNEKLFFGSGTQLSVL.

The chain employs TRBV20-1 and TRBJ1-1, with a tentative D call TRBD1 (6 bases). Trimming removed 3 bases at V and 4 bases at J, with 12 bases between. CDR3 length: 13 amino acids. CDR1 is DFQATT, CDR2 SNEGSKA, per germline (reference sequence). DNA for the CDR3: TGCAGTGCTAGCAACAGGGTCACCACTGAAGCTTTCTTT. Translating it yields CSASNRVTTEAFF.

With regard to this clonotype: A junction boundary mismatches the germline segment, possibly from a read error. V gene TRBV7-7 combines with J gene TRBJ2-5; maybe TRBD2 (5 bases). CDR3 size: 14 residues. Germline V gives CDR1 SSHAT, CDR2 FNYEAQ (reference sequence). For the CDR3, the DNA is TGTGCTAGCAGCTCTACGACGAGAGGGGAGACCCAGTACTTC. It encodes CASSSTTRGETQYF.

CDR3 sequence (DNA): TGTGCCAGCAGCCCCGATTACTTTTCCTACGAGCAGTACTTC. It is translated as CASSPDYFSYEQYF. V usage is TRBV7-2 and J usage is TRBJ2-7, with D unclear. The CDR3 is made up of 14 amino acids. Trimming removed 5 bases at V and 1 base at J, with 12 bases between. The germline V gene has CDR1 SGHTA and CDR2 FQGNSA.

The chain uses TRBV29-1 and TRBJ2-2; the match to TRBD1 covers 8 bases. J gave up 5 bases and V 3 bases, and 8 bases lay outside the gene matches. The CDR3 extends over 15 amino acids. Germline V CDR1 and CDR2: SQVTM, ANQGSEA. This CDR3 reads CSVEAQGAATGELFF. CDR3 DNA sequence: TGCAGCGTTGAGGCCCAGGGGGCGGCGACCGGGGAGCTGTTTTTT.

The CDR3 sequence is CSSPVGVNYGYTF. The CDR3 nucleotides are TGCAGCTCGCCGGTCGGGGTTAACTATGGCTACACCTTC. The chain employs TRBV20-1 and TRBJ1-2; D ambiguous. This CDR3 is built from 13 residues. Germline CDR1 and CDR2: DFQATT and SNEGSKA (reference sequence).

This chain connects TRBV7-9 to TRBJ1-1, with a weak D call TRBD1 (5 bases). Per the germline V gene, CDR1 is SEHNR and CDR2 is FQNEAQ (reference sequence). This CDR3 spans 14 amino acids. V was trimmed by 7 bases and J by 2 bases, leaving 14 bases between them. The CDR3 sequence: CASNRPGGNTEAFF. The CDR3 coding sequence is TGTGCCAGCAACCGACCCGGGGGTAACACTGAAGCTTTCTTT.

J is TRBJ2-3 and V is TRBV5-1; 10 bases match TRBD2. The V gene's germline CDR1 is SGHRS and CDR2 YFSETQ. The junction had 5 bases not matched to a gene; V was cut back by 4 bases and J by 0 bases. The CDR3 contains 16 residues. The CDR3: CASSLPLAGSTDTQYF. The CDR3 coding sequence is TGCGCCAGCAGCCTACCACTAGCGGGGAGCACAGATACGCAGTATTTT.

The J gene is TRBJ2-5, the V gene TRBV5-1, with D tentatively TRBD2 (6 bases). V was shortened by 2 bases and J by 10 bases, with 21 bases between the two germline ends. Germline values: CDR1 SGHRS, CDR2 YFSETQ. CDR3 length equals 15 residues. CDR3 DNA: TGCGCCAGCAGCTTACGTCAGGACCGGGAGAGACGCCAGTACTTC. It translates to CASSLRQDRERRQYF.